The entry below describes one TCR beta chain. Some clones are missing from TCRdb's copy, which holds only in-frame ones; the method was immunoSEQ multiplex PCR. The sample records tens of thousands of clones, under 95% being singletons. The data were taken from a study of T cells after somatic rescue of genetic block. The sequence was collected from a man younger than 45. The sequencing sample was made of peripheral blood mononuclear cells (PBMCs).

The CDR3 sequence is CASSQEGGPFTDTQYF. The CDR3 bases are TGCGCCAGCAGCCAAGAGGGGGGGCCCTTCACAGATACGCAGTATTTT. The chain couples TRBV4-1 to TRBJ2-3, with D tentatively TRBD2 (7 bases). Germline CDR1 is MGHRA and CDR2 is YSYEKL. Trimming removed 0 bases from V and 2 bases from J, with 12 bases in between. CDR3 length: 16 amino acids.